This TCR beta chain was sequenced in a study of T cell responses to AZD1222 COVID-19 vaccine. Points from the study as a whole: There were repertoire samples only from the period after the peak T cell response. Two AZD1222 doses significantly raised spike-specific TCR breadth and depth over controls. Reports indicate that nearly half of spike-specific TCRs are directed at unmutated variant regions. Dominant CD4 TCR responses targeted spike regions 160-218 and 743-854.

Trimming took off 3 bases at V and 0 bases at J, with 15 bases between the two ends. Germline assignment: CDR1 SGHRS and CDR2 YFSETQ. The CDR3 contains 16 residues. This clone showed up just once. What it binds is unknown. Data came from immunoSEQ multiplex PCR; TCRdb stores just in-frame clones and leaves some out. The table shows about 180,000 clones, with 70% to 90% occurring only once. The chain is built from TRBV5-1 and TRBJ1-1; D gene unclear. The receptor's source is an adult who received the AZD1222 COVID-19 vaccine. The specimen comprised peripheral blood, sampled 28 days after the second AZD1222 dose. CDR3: CASSSPAEGMNTEAFF. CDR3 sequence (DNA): TGCGCCAGCAGCTCGCCGGCCGAGGGAATGAACACTGAAGCTTTCTTT.